This TCR beta chain was sequenced for a study of neurological immune-mediated disorders. Synthesis of cDNA was performed by 5'RACE using 10-nucleotide random UMIs. From 15-18 subjects, every sequencing run obtained over 160 million TCR-beta sequences. MiXCR was run by TCRdb on the 5' RACE reads, yielding one entry per CDR3 protein. The sample consists of 95,000 to 110,000 distinct CDR3 sequences, roughly a tenth of them appearing once. This CDR3 contains 11 residues. CDR1 and CDR2 (germline): SGHRS, YFSETQ. The V gene lost 4 bases and the J gene lost 8 bases, with 7 bases spanning the gap. At least ten counts were recorded for this clonotype. Time point given: longitudinal time-point 3. The unsorted libraries were prepared from 2 million PBMCs (stored at -80 C).

The receptor was isolated from a female donor with HTLV-1-associated myelopathy (HAM/TSP). The J gene is TRBJ2-1, the V gene TRBV5-1; D is uncertain. Sample: PBMCs. In DNA form, the CDR3 reads TGCGCCAGCAGCCCCGGCTATGAGCAGTTCTTC. Translating gives CASSPGYEQFF.